This entry lists 28 T cell receptor beta chains sequenced from one sample in a study of T cells after yellow fever vaccination. MiXCR, applied by TCRdb to the 5' RACE reads, yields one record per CDR3 protein. The sample lists fewer than 400,000 distinct CDR3 sequences; under 7.5% were seen once. The material sequenced was PBMCs, taken 5 days after the yellow fever booster vaccination. These receptors were collected from a man aged 25 to 40 who received the YFV17D yellow fever vaccine.

This clonotype was counted ten times or more. The rearrangement joins TRBV30 to TRBJ2-2; D is unresolved. The CDR3 totals 13 residues. The V and J ends lost 6 bases and 7 bases respectively, with 15 bases between them. CDR1 GTSNPN and CDR2 SVGIG come from the germline V gene (reference sequence). The CDR3, as DNA: TGTGCCTGCACACCCTATTTGGGCGGGGAGCTGTTTTTT. This codes for CACTPYLGGELFF.

In its sample, this clonotype was seen many times. This chain connects TRBV5-1 to TRBJ2-1; D gene uncertain. V was clipped by 0 bases and J by 7 bases, with 8 bases between them. This CDR3 contains 13 residues. Germline CDR1 reads SGHRS; CDR2 reads YFSETQ. This chain's CDR3 is CASSLAMRNEQFF. CDR3 coding DNA: TGCGCCAGCAGCTTGGCAATGCGGAATGAGCAGTTCTTC.

This clonotype has ten or more counts. The chain is built from TRBV30 and TRBJ2-7; 7 bases fit TRBD2. V lost 3 bases to trimming and J lost 5 bases; unmatched junction nucleotides: 7. The V gene's germline CDR1 is GTSNPN and CDR2 SVGIG (reference sequence). The CDR3 has 13 amino acids. In DNA form, the CDR3 reads TGTGCCTGGAGGGGCGGGGGTAGGGACGAGCAGTACTTC. It codes for CAWRGGGRDEQYF. Together with reference TRBV30 and TRBJ2-7, the CDR3 gives the full variable domain: SQTIHQWPATLVQPVGSPLSLECTVEGTSNPNLYWYRQAAGRGLQLLFYSVGIGQISSEVPQNLSASRPQDRQFILSSKKLLLSDSGFYLCAWRGGGRDEQYFGPGTRLTVT.

This clonotype has a count of ten or more. As DNA, the CDR3 is TGTGCCAGCAGCGGGGGGACCCACAGGAACACCGGGGAGCTGTTTTTT. Its protein is CASSGGTHRNTGELFF. The chain is built from TRBV14 and TRBJ2-2; weak D call: TRBD2 (6 bases). CDR1 and CDR2 (germline): SGHDN, FVKESK. The CDR3 covers 16 residues. Trimming shortened V by 5 bases and J by 1 base, and 14 bases separated the two germline ends.

The genes are TRBV4-2 and TRBJ2-1, with 7 bases that match TRBD2. The CDR3 covers 16 residues. The germline gives CDR1 LGHNA, CDR2 YNFKEQ. Unmatched junction bases numbered 6, after V lost 3 bases and J lost 1 base. CDR3 nucleotide sequence: TGTGCCAGCAGCCAGGCCAGCGGGACGTCCTACAATGAGCAGTTCTTC. Translating it yields CASSQASGTSYNEQFF.

At least ten counts were recorded for this clonotype. The chain carries TRBV4-3 and TRBJ1-2, with D maybe TRBD1 (6 bases). V lost 0 bases and J lost 1, with 12 bases in between. This CDR3 region has 16 residues. Germline V lookup: CDR1 LGHNA, CDR2 YSLEER. DNA for the CDR3: TGCGCCAGCAGCCAAGATATGCAGGGGAGTAACTATGGCTACACCTTC. Residues: CASSQDMQGSNYGYTF.

There are a few counts of this clonotype. The chain combines TRBV12-3 or TRBV12-4 with TRBJ2-5, with D unclear. The germline V and J ends were trimmed by 5 bases and 4 bases, with 14 bases remaining between them. This CDR3 is built from 14 residues. The CDR3, as DNA: TGTGCCAGCAGTCTTTTGGGGTCCCCAGAGACCCAGTACTTC. It is translated as CASSLLGSPETQYF.

This clonotype was found many times. This sequence joins TRBV7-9 and TRBJ2-1; D is unresolved. Germline lookup yields CDR1 SEHNR and CDR2 FQNEAQ (reference sequence). There are 13 residues in the CDR3. Trimming removed 5 bases at V and 6 bases at J, with 11 bases between. In DNA, the CDR3 is TGTGCCAGCAGCAGAGGACCCTCCAATGAGCAGTTCTTC. Its translation is CASSRGPSNEQFF.

This chain joins TRBV6-4 and TRBJ1-6, with D uncertain. The CDR3 totals 13 residues. Trimming removed 4 bases at V and 7 bases at J, with 8 bases between. Germline CDR1 is MRHNA and CDR2 is SNTAGT. This chain's CDR3 is CASSAQLNSPLHF. The CDR3 coding sequence is TGTGCCAGCAGTGCCCAACTAAATTCACCCCTCCACTTT.

This clonotype has more than one count but fewer than ten. V gene TRBV6-5 combines with J gene TRBJ2-7; TRBD1 agrees at 9 bases. The CDR3 totals 16 residues. V shed 0 bases and J 4 bases; nucleotides not matched to a gene: 7. Per germline, CDR1 MNHEY and CDR2 SVGAGI. CDR3 DNA: TGTGCCAGCAGTTACTCTGGGACAGGGTTAGTATACGAGCAGTACTTC. Encoded protein: CASSYSGTGLVYEQYF.

This clonotype was seen only a few times. The genes are TRBV5-1 and TRBJ2-1; 11 bases are a match to TRBD2. This CDR3 contains 20 residues. V shed 0 bases, J shed 4 bases, and the junction held 15 bases outside the gene matches. Per the germline V gene, CDR1 is SGHRS and CDR2 is YFSETQ. CDR3 protein: CASSLGSGLAVLGKYNEQFF. In DNA form, the CDR3 reads TGCGCCAGCAGCTTGGGATCGGGACTAGCGGTCCTGGGAAAGTACAATGAGCAGTTCTTC.

This clonotype was seen a few times. The chain recombines TRBV7-2 with TRBJ2-7; D is unresolved. CDR3 length: 13 residues. Trimming cost V 3 bases and J 6 bases, with 12 bases left between them. Looked up from germline, CDR1 is SGHTA and CDR2 is FQGNSA. The CDR3 coding sequence is TGTGCCAGCAGCTTGGGTTCCCGCCGCGAGCAGTACTTC. This codes for CASSLGSRREQYF.

This clonotype was detected only a few times. The rearrangement links TRBV5-1 to TRBJ2-7; TRBD2 aligns across 11 bases. The germline V gene encodes CDR1 SGHRS and CDR2 YFSETQ. The CDR3 runs 15 residues. Trimming took 5 bases from V and 3 from J; bases not matched to a gene: 7. DNA for the CDR3: TGCGCCAGCAGTTACACTAGCGGGAGTAACTACGAGCAGTACTTC. Protein sequence: CASSYTSGSNYEQYF.

The V and J genes are TRBV2 and TRBJ2-7; 7 bases align to TRBD1. This CDR3 comprises 18 residues. Trimming cost V 1 base and J 4 bases; bases outside gene matches: 16. CDR1 and CDR2 from the germline V gene are SNHLY and FYNNEI. The CDR3 bases are TGTGCCAGCAGTGAAGAGGGGCAGGGGGTATTTTCGGCATACGAGCAGTACTTC. Protein: CASSEEGQGVFSAYEQYF.

This clonotype has a count of ten or more. This chain uses TRBV14 with TRBJ2-2; D not certain. Germline V lookup: CDR1 SGHDN, CDR2 FVKESK. The CDR3 loop spans 15 amino acids. Trimming pared 1 base from V and 1 base from J, leaving 7 bases between. This CDR3 is CASSQATKNTGELFF. CDR3 in DNA: TGTGCCAGCAGCCAAGCTACCAAGAACACCGGGGAGCTGTTTTTT.

The chain combines TRBV28 with TRBJ1-1, with unresolved D. Germline assignment: CDR1 MDHEN and CDR2 SYDVKM. Trimming took off 3 bases at V and 0 bases at J, with 14 bases between the two ends. The CDR3 spans 16 residues. The CDR3 spells CASSFPRISMNTEAFF. In DNA form, the CDR3 reads TGTGCCAGCAGTTTCCCCCGGATTTCCATGAACACTGAAGCTTTCTTT.

This clonotype has a count of ten or more. The V and J genes are TRBV20-1 and TRBJ2-3; TRBD2 might be the D (6 bases). Trimming left V 3 bases short and J 4 bases short, with 11 bases between. The CDR3 sequence is 13 residues long. From germline, CDR1 is DFQATT and CDR2 SNEGSKA (reference sequence). CDR3 protein: CSASAPGADTQYF. The DNA for the CDR3 is TGCAGTGCTAGCGCGCCGGGGGCAGATACGCAGTATTTT.

This clonotype was recorded a few times. V usage is TRBV6-2 or TRBV6-3 and J usage is TRBJ2-1; D possibly uses TRBD1 or TRBD2 (6 bases each). The germline gives CDR1 MNHEY, CDR2 SVGEGT. Deletions cut 6 bases from V and 7 bases from J, with 19 bases between. The length of the CDR3 is 15 residues. CDR3: CASSPTLGGWNEQFF. The DNA of the CDR3 is TGTGCCAGCAGCCCCACGCTAGGGGGGTGGAATGAGCAGTTCTTC.

The chain carries TRBV12-3 or TRBV12-4 and TRBJ1-1, with 10 bases identical to TRBD1. The ends lost 4 bases at V and 8 bases at J; junction bases unmatched: 13. The CDR3 runs to 16 residues. In nucleotides, the CDR3 is TGTGCCAGCAGTTCACGAACCGGGACAGGGGTCTCCGAAGCTTTCTTT. This gives the protein CASSSRTGTGVSEAFF.

A few counts support this clonotype. The chain joins TRBV6-5 to TRBJ1-5; D not certain. Trimming stripped 2 bases from V and 0 bases from J, with 20 bases between. CDR1 and CDR2 from the germline V gene are MNHEY and SVGAGI. The CDR3 spans 19 residues. CDR3 DNA: TGTGCCAGCAGTTACAGACGCCTCGCAGATATTACTAGCAATCAGCCCCAGCATTTT. This sequence encodes CASSYRRLADITSNQPQHF.

V gene TRBV5-5 combines with J gene TRBJ2-1, with a weak D call TRBD2 (5 bases). Trimming took 2 bases from V and 3 from J, leaving 12 bases between them. Germline values: CDR1 SGHKS, CDR2 YYEKEE (reference sequence). The CDR3 loop spans 15 amino acids. CDR3 sequence (DNA): TGTGCCAGCAGCTTAGATTCCCGGGGCTACAATGAGCAGTTCTTC. Its protein product is CASSLDSRGYNEQFF.

This clonotype has a handful of counts. The chain carries TRBV20-1 and TRBJ2-3; no firm D call. Germline CDR1 is DFQATT and CDR2 is SNEGSKA (reference sequence). This CDR3 has 11 residues. V gave up 6 bases and J gave up 5 bases, with 9 bases separating them. The CDR3 DNA sequence: TGCAGTGCCCCCGTGGTAGATACGCAGTATTTT. Residues: CSAPVVDTQYF.

This chain's CDR3 is CASSSPAGAGSYEQYF. The CDR3 DNA reads as TGTGCCAGCAGCTCTCCGGCAGGGGCAGGGTCCTACGAGCAGTACTTC. The chain has TRBV5-4 and TRBJ2-7; the D gene is possibly TRBD1 (6 bases). Germline V CDR1 and CDR2: SGHNT, YYREEE (reference sequence). V shed 3 bases and J shed 1 base, with 17 bases lying between them. This CDR3 comprises 16 residues.

This clonotype was counted at least ten times. The chain recombines TRBV6-2 or TRBV6-3 with TRBJ2-1, with 8 positions matching TRBD2. The CDR3 runs to 16 residues. The junction had 11 bases not matched to a gene; V was cut back by 6 bases and J by 4 bases. Germline CDR1 and CDR2: MNHEY and SVGEGT. In DNA, the CDR3 is TGTGCCAGCAGCCCGAGGGCTAGCGGGTTATACAATGAGCAGTTCTTC. Protein: CASSPRASGLYNEQFF.

This clonotype was seen only a few times. This chain links TRBV6-1 with TRBJ2-1, with TRBD2 identical over 13 bases. Germline values: CDR1 MNHNS, CDR2 SASEGT. The V segment lost 6 bases and the J segment 8 bases; nucleotides outside the gene matches: 7. The CDR3 contains 15 residues. The CDR3: CASRDWTSGSDEQFF. In DNA form, the CDR3 reads TGTGCCAGCAGAGATTGGACTAGCGGGAGTGATGAGCAGTTCTTC.

This clonotype was picked up many times. The gene calls are TRBV28 and TRBJ2-7, with a weak D call TRBD2 (5 bases). Germline lookup yields CDR1 MDHEN and CDR2 SYDVKM. Trimming took 7 bases from V and 5 from J, leaving 21 bases between them. The CDR3 is made up of 15 amino acids. In DNA form, the CDR3 reads TGTGCCAGCAATACCCCCCAACGGGGTCGACACGAGCAGTACTTC. Its translation: CASNTPQRGRHEQYF.

The V call is TRBV5-1, the J call TRBJ2-7, with TRBD2 identical over 15 bases. Germline lookup yields CDR1 SGHRS and CDR2 YFSETQ. The J segment lost 10 bases and the V segment lost 4 bases, leaving 6 bases of the junction unmatched. The CDR3 runs 14 residues. The DNA of the CDR3 is TGCGCCAGCAGCCCAGGACTAGCGGGAGGGCCTCAGTACTTC. Its translation is CASSPGLAGGPQYF.

This clonotype was recorded many times. V gene TRBV10-3 combines with J gene TRBJ2-2; D uncertain. V was pared by 8 bases and J by 1 base, with 11 bases between. CDR3 length: 14 amino acids. CDR1 and CDR2 (germline): ENHRY, SYGVKD. The CDR3 DNA reads TGTGCCATCTCCCGAGGCGGGAACACCGGGGAGCTGTTTTTT. It codes for CAISRGGNTGELFF.